The 32 T cell receptor beta chains reported below all come from one sample, sequenced in a study of cytomegalovirus exposure and HLA in healthy donors. Primers for the PCR totalled 60 Vbeta and 13 Jbeta. Clones were read by immunoSEQ multiplex PCR, and TCRdb kept only the in-frame ones, dropping some. The sample records approximately 160,000 clones, approximately 84% being singletons. The sequenced sample was PBMCs. The receptors were gathered from a girl aged 10 to 17 in good health and CMV-seropositive.

This rearrangement joins TRBV18 to TRBJ1-2, with no clear D. Trimming took 0 bases from V and 4 from J, leaving 9 bases between them. The CDR3 has 14 amino acids. In germline, CDR1 is KGHSH, CDR2 LQKENI. This chain's CDR3 is CASSPPLKSYGYTF. The CDR3 DNA follows: TGTGCCAGCTCACCACCGCTCAAGAGCTATGGCTACACCTTC. Full variable domain (outside the CDR3, taken from reference TRBV18 and TRBJ1-2): NAGVMQNPRHLVRRRGQEARLRCSPMKGHSHVYWYRQLPEEGLKFMVYLQKENIIDESGMPKERFSAEFPKEGPSILRIQQVVRGDSAAYFCASSPPLKSYGYTFGSGTRLTVV.

The chain combines TRBV4-1 with TRBJ1-4; TRBD1 matches 8 bases. The CDR3 loop spans 14 amino acids. Germline trimming cut 1 base from V and 5 bases from J; bases unmatched to any gene: 0. The germline CDR1 and CDR2 sequences are MGHRA and YSYEKL. CDR3 protein: CASSQGDRNEKLFF. The CDR3 bases are TGCGCCAGCAGCCAAGGGGACAGGAATGAAAAACTGTTTTTT.

V is TRBV28 and J is TRBJ1-1; D is unresolved. The germline V gene encodes CDR1 MDHEN and CDR2 SYDVKM. The CDR3 has 13 amino acids. Trimming left V 3 bases short and J 0 bases short, with 5 bases between. CDR3 coding DNA: TGTGCCAGCAGTTTGACTGTGAACACTGAAGCTTTCTTT. It codes for CASSLTVNTEAFF.

V is TRBV27 and J is TRBJ2-3, with D unclear. The CDR3 has 12 residues. Trimming pared 5 bases from V and 0 bases from J, leaving 3 bases between. Germline CDR1 MNHEY, CDR2 SMNVEV (reference sequence). In DNA form, the CDR3 reads TGTGCCAGCAGTCTTAGCACAGATACGCAGTATTTT. The encoded protein is CASSLSTDTQYF.

In this sample, this clone turned up a few times. The V and J genes are TRBV6-5 and TRBJ1-5; D is undetermined. Germline V lookup: CDR1 MNHEY, CDR2 SVGAGI. V lost 2 bases, J lost 4 bases, and 6 bases lay in between. The CDR3 consists of 13 residues. CDR3 residues: CASSYAINQPQHF. CDR3 DNA sequence: TGTGCCAGCAGTTACGCGATTAATCAGCCCCAGCATTTT.

This chain uses TRBV4-1 with TRBJ2-7, with TRBD2 identical over 10 bases. Looked up from germline, CDR1 is MGHRA and CDR2 is YSYEKL. The CDR3 loop spans 16 amino acids. V gave up 3 bases and J gave up 5 bases; unmatched junction bases: 10. Written as DNA, the CDR3 is TGCGCCAGCAGCCAGCTTTCCGGGACTAGCGTCCACGAGCAGTACTTC. Its translation is CASSQLSGTSVHEQYF.

This clone was seen once. This chain uses TRBV6-6 with TRBJ1-2, with D perhaps matching TRBD1 (5 bases). Trimming removed 6 bases from V and 4 bases from J, with 12 bases in between. The CDR3 covers 13 residues. CDR1 and CDR2 from the germline V gene are MNHNY and SVGAGI (reference sequence). CDR3 nucleotide sequence: TGTGCCAGCAGGGGGCCGGTCTCCTATGGCTACACCTTC. Translated, it gives CASRGPVSYGYTF.

This clone has more than one count but fewer than ten. This chain joins TRBV29-1 and TRBJ2-2; 11 nucleotides line up with TRBD1. Trimming at V came to 7 bases and at J to 4 bases, leaving 20 bases not matched to a gene. The CDR3 consists of 19 residues. Germline lookup yields CDR1 SQVTM and CDR2 ANQGSEA. CDR3 bases: TGCAGCGCCACAAGGGTCGGACAGGGGGCCGGCGGGGCCACCGGGGAGCTGTTTTTT. Translation: CSATRVGQGAGGATGELFF.

This chain uses TRBV7-8 with TRBJ1-5, with 9 bases that match TRBD1. V lost 5 bases, J lost 1 base, and 18 bases stayed unmatched. In germline, CDR1 is SGHVS, CDR2 FQNEAQ. The CDR3 is 20 amino acids. The CDR3 sequence is CASSRRYLSGTGFSNQPQHF. CDR3 DNA: TGTGCCAGCAGCCGCCGATACTTATCCGGGACAGGGTTCAGCAATCAGCCCCAGCATTTT.

The V and J genes are TRBV6-5 and TRBJ2-7; unclear D gene. This CDR3 has 15 amino acids. Per the germline V gene, CDR1 is MNHEY and CDR2 is SVGAGI. V was shortened by 4 bases and J by 2 bases, with 15 bases between the two germline ends. The CDR3 reads CASSLNSDKTYEQYF. CDR3 sequence (DNA): TGTGCCAGCAGTTTAAATAGTGACAAAACCTACGAGCAGTACTTC.

This clone was seen only once. The chain is built from TRBV29-1 and TRBJ2-1; maybe TRBD1 (6 bases). Germline V gives CDR1 SQVTM, CDR2 ANQGSEA. This CDR3 comprises 14 residues. Trimming took off 1 base at V and 0 bases at J, with 7 bases between the two ends. CDR3 nucleotide sequence: TGCAGCGTTGAAGCCAGGGGCTCCTACAATGAGCAGTTCTTC. Its translation is CSVEARGSYNEQFF.

This clone was seen more than once but under ten times. The rearrangement links TRBV7-8 to TRBJ1-1; 8 positions match TRBD1. Germline-derived CDR1 and CDR2 are SGHVS and FQNEAQ. The CDR3 loop spans 13 amino acids. With V trimmed by 2 bases and J by 7 bases, 3 bases remained unmatched. Written as DNA, the CDR3 is TGTGCCAGCAGCTTAACTGACAGGGGTGAAGCTTTCTTT. Its translation: CASSLTDRGEAFF.

This clone was recorded a few times. The chain couples TRBV11-2 to TRBJ1-1; TRBD1 matches 9 bases. The ends lost 3 bases at V and 9 bases at J; junction bases unmatched: 14. Germline CDR1 SGHAT, CDR2 FQNNGV. The CDR3 extends over 16 amino acids. The CDR3 loop reads CASSLRTGEGQGKAFF. CDR3 DNA: TGTGCCAGCAGCTTGAGGACAGGGGAAGGGCAGGGGAAAGCTTTCTTT. The full variable domain, rest sourced from reference TRBV11-2 and TRBJ1-1, is EAGVAQSPRYKIIEKRQSVAFWCNPISGHATLYWYQQILGQGPKLLIQFQNNGVVDDSQLPKDRFSAERLKGVDSTLKIQPAKLEDSAVYLCASSLRTGEGQGKAFFGQGTRLTVV.

The CDR3 spells CASSADTNTEAFF. As DNA, the CDR3 is TGTGCCAGCAGTGCCGACACGAACACTGAAGCTTTCTTT. The genes are TRBV2 and TRBJ1-1; no clear D gene. V was cut by 4 bases and J by 1 base, with 7 bases left in between. Germline CDR1 is SNHLY and CDR2 is FYNNEI. This CDR3 is 13 amino acids long.

Notes on this clone: The junction does not match germline at one end; this may be a read error. The chain uses TRBV6-6 and TRBJ2-2; D is undetermined. This CDR3 contains 12 residues. Germline CDR1 MNHNY, CDR2 SVGAGI (reference sequence). CDR3 protein: CVSSPGTGELFF. The CDR3 DNA follows: TGTGTCAGCAGCCCCGGCACCGGGGAGCTGTTTTTT.

This sequence joins TRBV6-6 and TRBJ2-7; D is possibly TRBD1 (6 bases). The V gene's germline CDR1 is MNHNY and CDR2 SVGAGI (reference sequence). CDR3 length: 12 residues. Deletions cut 7 bases from V and 6 bases from J, with 13 bases between. The CDR3 region is CASTAGAPEQYF. CDR3 in DNA: TGTGCCAGCACGGCAGGGGCCCCCGAGCAGTACTTC.

This clone was seen only once. The rearrangement uses TRBV5-1 and TRBJ1-1; 9 bases map to TRBD1. Germline assignment: CDR1 SGHRS and CDR2 YFSETQ. Trimming at V came to 2 bases and at J to 5 bases, leaving 10 bases not matched to a gene. The length of the CDR3 is 16 residues. The DNA of the CDR3 is TGCGCCAGCAGCTTACATACGACAGGGGGAATGACTGAAGCTTTCTTT. The encoded protein is CASSLHTTGGMTEAFF.

The V gene is TRBV19, the J gene TRBJ2-1; 9 bases fit TRBD1. The germline CDR1 and CDR2 sequences are LNHDA and SQIVND (reference sequence). Trimming cost V 7 bases and J 6 bases; bases outside gene matches: 7. This CDR3 spans 14 amino acids. CDR3 in DNA: TGTGCCAGTACCCCGGGACAGGGTTTCAATGAGCAGTTCTTC. This gives the protein CASTPGQGFNEQFF.

The chain links TRBV6-5 to TRBJ1-1; D not resolved. This CDR3 is 15 amino acids long. V gave up 8 bases and J gave up 4 bases, with 20 bases separating them. Germline V gene lookup returns CDR1 MNHEY and CDR2 SVGAGI. For the CDR3, the DNA is TGTGCCAGCCGCCAAGTAGAGGGTTTGGGCACTGAAGCTTTCTTT. Translation gives CASRQVEGLGTEAFF.

CDR3 coding DNA: TGTGCCAGTAGTGTATCCGGGACTTACTACGAGCAGTACTTC. It specifies CASSVSGTYYEQYF. The chain combines TRBV19 with TRBJ2-7, with D possibly matching TRBD2 (6 bases). Germline V gene data show CDR1 as LNHDA and CDR2 as SQIVND (reference sequence). V lost 5 bases and J lost 3, with 14 bases in between. The CDR3 is 14 amino acids.

The V call is TRBV18, the J call TRBJ1-2; 10 nucleotides agree with TRBD1. The V gene end was trimmed by 3 bases and the J gene end by 4 bases; junction bases not matched to a gene: 8. Germline-derived CDR1 and CDR2 are KGHSH and LQKENI. The CDR3 consists of 16 residues. In DNA form, the CDR3 reads TGTGCCAGCTCACCCCCGGGGACAGGGGCGATCTATGGCTACACCTTC. Amino acids: CASSPPGTGAIYGYTF.

The chain has TRBV18 and TRBJ1-4; D not resolved. Germline V gives CDR1 KGHSH, CDR2 LQKENI. CDR3 size: 14 residues. Trimming took off 8 bases at V and 8 bases at J, with 18 bases between the two ends. As DNA, the CDR3 is TGTGCCAGCCTCAGACAAGGTTATAACGAAAAACTGTTTTTT. Its protein product is CASLRQGYNEKLFF.

This clone was detected once. The rearrangement uses TRBV5-1 and TRBJ1-2; D possibly corresponds to TRBD1 (5 bases). Germline V gene sequence: CDR1 SGHRS, CDR2 YFSETQ. With 4 bases removed from V and 5 bases from J, the gap between germline ends came to 15 bases. There are 14 residues in the CDR3. DNA of the CDR3: TGCGCCAGCAGCCTGGGGGAGAACCAGTATGGCTACACCTTC. Protein product: CASSLGENQYGYTF.

Note on this clone: Mismatch with germline at one junction end may stem from a read error. The CDR3 DNA reads TGTTCCAGCAGCTTCGAGGGAACTGAAGCTTTCTTT. Encoded protein: CSSSFEGTEAFF. This chain connects TRBV7-9 to TRBJ1-1; D remains unclear. This CDR3 is 12 amino acids long. Germline lookup yields CDR1 SEHNR and CDR2 FQNEAQ (reference sequence). Full variable domain (rest looked up from reference TRBV7-9 and TRBJ1-1): DTGVSQNPRHKITKRGQNVTFRCDPISEHNRLYWYRQTLGQGPEFLTYFQNEAQLEKSRLLSDRFSAERPKGSFSTLEIQRTEQGDSAMYLCSSSFEGTEAFFGQGTRLTVV.

The gene calls are TRBV5-1 and TRBJ1-2, with 10 bases matching TRBD1. The junction had 13 bases not matched to a gene; V was cut back by 0 bases and J by 8 bases. This CDR3 has 17 amino acids. Germline lookup yields CDR1 SGHRS and CDR2 YFSETQ. DNA of the CDR3: TGCGCCAGCAGCTTGGGTGGGTCCGGGACAGGGGCGAGAGGCTACACCTTC. Translated: CASSLGGSGTGARGYTF.

The chain employs TRBV2 and TRBJ2-7; D uncertain. CDR3 length: 12 amino acids. Per the germline V gene, CDR1 is SNHLY and CDR2 is FYNNEI. The germline V and J ends were trimmed by 3 bases and 2 bases, with 5 bases remaining between them. In DNA form, the CDR3 reads TGTGCCAGCAGTGACGGTACCTACGAGCAGTACTTC. Translating gives CASSDGTYEQYF.

This chain links TRBV6-6 with TRBJ1-2; a weak D match, TRBD1 (6 bases). CDR3 length: 16 amino acids. V lost 6 bases and J lost 1, with 18 bases in between. Germline assignment: CDR1 MNHNY and CDR2 SVGAGI (reference sequence). Here the CDR3 reads CASRPEQGRYNYGYTF. The CDR3 nucleotides read TGTGCCAGCAGACCGGAACAGGGCCGGTATAACTATGGCTACACCTTC.

This sequence joins TRBV5-1 and TRBJ2-1; 9 positions agree with TRBD2. V shed 4 bases and J 9 bases; nucleotides not matched to a gene: 8. The CDR3 spans 14 residues. In germline, CDR1 is SGHRS, CDR2 YFSETQ. The CDR3 is CASSASSGEGEQFF. CDR3 bases: TGCGCCAGCAGCGCCTCTAGCGGGGAGGGTGAGCAGTTCTTC.

The chain has TRBV6-5 and TRBJ1-1; 7 bases fit TRBD1. The J segment lost 8 bases and the V segment lost 4 bases, leaving 1 base of the junction unmatched. This CDR3 has 11 residues. Looked up from germline, CDR1 is MNHEY and CDR2 is SVGAGI. This CDR3 reads CASSLQGEAFF. CDR3 DNA sequence: TGTGCCAGCAGTTTACAGGGGGAAGCTTTCTTT.

The rearrangement uses TRBV11-2 and TRBJ2-6; 8 bases map to TRBD2. The V gene's germline CDR1 is SGHAT and CDR2 FQNNGV. CDR3 length equals 19 residues. The J segment lost 3 bases and the V segment lost 4 bases, leaving 14 bases of the junction unmatched. CDR3 protein: CASSYSTVSRGVGANVLTF. CDR3 nucleotides: TGTGCCAGCAGCTACTCCACCGTCTCGCGGGGGGTTGGGGCCAACGTCCTGACTTTC.

This clone turned up a few times. The chain employs TRBV25-1 and TRBJ1-4; D possibly corresponds to TRBD1 (6 bases). CDR3 size: 14 residues. Germline V gene lookup returns CDR1 MGHDK and CDR2 SYGVNS. V lost 5 bases and J lost 4, with 11 bases in between. The CDR3 region is CASSRGGNNEKLFF. Written as DNA, the CDR3 is TGTGCCAGCAGTCGAGGGGGAAATAATGAAAAACTGTTTTTT.

The chain couples TRBV10-1 to TRBJ1-1; TRBD1 agrees at 7 bases. This CDR3 comprises 15 residues. Trimming took 3 bases from V and 5 from J; bases not matched to a gene: 9. In germline, CDR1 is WNHNN, CDR2 SYGVQD (reference sequence). CDR3 nucleotide sequence: TGCGCCAGCAGTGACCGACAGGGAGGAAAAACTGAAGCTTTCTTT. Translation gives CASSDRQGGKTEAFF.